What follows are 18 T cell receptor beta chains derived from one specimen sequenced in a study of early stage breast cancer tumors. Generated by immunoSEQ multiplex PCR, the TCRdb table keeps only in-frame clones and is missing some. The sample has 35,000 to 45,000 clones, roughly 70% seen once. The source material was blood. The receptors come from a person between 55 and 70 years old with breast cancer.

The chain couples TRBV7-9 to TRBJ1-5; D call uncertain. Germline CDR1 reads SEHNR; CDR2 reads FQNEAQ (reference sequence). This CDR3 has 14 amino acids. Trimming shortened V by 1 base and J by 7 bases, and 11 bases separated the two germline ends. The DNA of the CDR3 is TGTGCCAGCAGCTTAGGTGGGGTGGGACAGCCCCAGCATTTT. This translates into CASSLGGVGQPQHF.

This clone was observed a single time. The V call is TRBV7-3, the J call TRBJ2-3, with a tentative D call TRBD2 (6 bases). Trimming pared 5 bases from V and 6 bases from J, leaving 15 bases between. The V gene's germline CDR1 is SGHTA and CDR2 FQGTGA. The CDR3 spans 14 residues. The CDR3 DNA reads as TGTGCCAGCAGCACCGGGACTCAAGGGGATACGCAGTATTTT. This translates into CASSTGTQGDTQYF.

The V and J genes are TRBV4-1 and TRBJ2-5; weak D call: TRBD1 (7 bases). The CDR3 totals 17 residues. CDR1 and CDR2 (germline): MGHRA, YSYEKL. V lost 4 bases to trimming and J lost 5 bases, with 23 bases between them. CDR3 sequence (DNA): TGCGCCAGCAGCCCTTACAGGGGTAGCGGAGGGGGGGAGACCCAGTACTTC. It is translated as CASSPYRGSGGGETQYF.

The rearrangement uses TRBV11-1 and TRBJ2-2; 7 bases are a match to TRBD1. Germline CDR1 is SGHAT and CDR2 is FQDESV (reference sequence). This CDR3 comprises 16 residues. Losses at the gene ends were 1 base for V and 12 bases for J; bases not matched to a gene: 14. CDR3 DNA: TGTGCCAGCAGCTTAGATCGTACAGGGGTAGTTGAGAAGCTGTTTTTT. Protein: CASSLDRTGVVEKLFF. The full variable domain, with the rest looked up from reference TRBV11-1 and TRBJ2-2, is EAEVAQSPRYKITEKSQAVAFWCDPISGHATLYWYRQILGQGPELLVQFQDESVVDDSQLPKDRFSAERLKGVDSTLKIQPAELGDSAMYLCASSLDRTGVVEKLFFGEGSRLTVL.

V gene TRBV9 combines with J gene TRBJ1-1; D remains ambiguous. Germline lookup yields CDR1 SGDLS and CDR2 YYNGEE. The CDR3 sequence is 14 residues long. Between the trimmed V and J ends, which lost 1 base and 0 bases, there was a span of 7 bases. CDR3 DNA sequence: TGTGCCAGCAGCGTATCGTCCCTGAACACTGAAGCTTTCTTT. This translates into CASSVSSLNTEAFF.

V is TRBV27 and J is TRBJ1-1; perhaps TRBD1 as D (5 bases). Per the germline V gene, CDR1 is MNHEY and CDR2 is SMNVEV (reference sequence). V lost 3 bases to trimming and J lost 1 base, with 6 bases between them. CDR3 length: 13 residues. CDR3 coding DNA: TGTGCCAGCAGTTTTGGGGGGAACACTGAAGCTTTCTTT. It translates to CASSFGGNTEAFF.

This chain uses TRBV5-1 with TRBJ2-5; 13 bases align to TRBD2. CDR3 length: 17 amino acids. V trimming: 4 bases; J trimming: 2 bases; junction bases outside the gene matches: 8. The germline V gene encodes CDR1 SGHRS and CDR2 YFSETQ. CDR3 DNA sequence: TGCGCCAGCAGCCCCACTAGCGGGGGGGTACGGCAAGAGACCCAGTACTTC. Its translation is CASSPTSGGVRQETQYF.

Here the CDR3 DNA reads TGTGCCAGCAGTTTATCCCCCTGGGAGACCCAGTACTTC. Amino acids: CASSLSPWETQYF. V and J are TRBV27 and TRBJ2-5, with D unclear. Deletions cut 0 bases from V and 5 bases from J, with 7 bases between. CDR3 length equals 13 residues. The V gene's germline CDR1 is MNHEY and CDR2 SMNVEV (reference sequence).

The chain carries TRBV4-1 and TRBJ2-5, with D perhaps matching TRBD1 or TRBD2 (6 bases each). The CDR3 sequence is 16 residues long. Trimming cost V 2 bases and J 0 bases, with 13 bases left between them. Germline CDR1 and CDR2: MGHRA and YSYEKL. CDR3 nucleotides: TGCGCCAGCAGCCAAAGCCGGGGGCTCCACCAAGAGACCCAGTACTTC. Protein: CASSQSRGLHQETQYF.

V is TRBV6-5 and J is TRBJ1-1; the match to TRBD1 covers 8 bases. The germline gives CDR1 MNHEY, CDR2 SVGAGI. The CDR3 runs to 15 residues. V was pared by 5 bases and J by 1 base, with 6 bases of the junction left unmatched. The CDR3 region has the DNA TGTGCCAGCAGTGGACAGGGAGGACAGAACACTGAAGCTTTCTTT. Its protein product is CASSGQGGQNTEAFF.

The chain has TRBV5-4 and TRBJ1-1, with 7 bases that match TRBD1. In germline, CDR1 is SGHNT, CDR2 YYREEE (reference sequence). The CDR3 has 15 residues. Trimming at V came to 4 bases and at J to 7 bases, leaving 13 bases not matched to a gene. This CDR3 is CASSPDITDRLEAFF. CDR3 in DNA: TGTGCCAGCAGCCCAGATATTACGGACAGGCTTGAAGCTTTCTTT.

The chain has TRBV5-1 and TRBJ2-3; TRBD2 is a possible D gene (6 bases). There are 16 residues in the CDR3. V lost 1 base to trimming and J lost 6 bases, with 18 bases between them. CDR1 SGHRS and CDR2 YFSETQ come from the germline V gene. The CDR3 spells CASSLKIGGIGDTQYF. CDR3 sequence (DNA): TGCGCCAGCAGCTTGAAGATCGGGGGTATAGGGGATACGCAGTATTTT.

DNA of the CDR3: TGTGCCAGCAGCCACCTCTCAATCGAGCAGTACTTC. As protein: CASSHLSIEQYF. V and J are TRBV7-2 and TRBJ2-7; D call uncertain. Germline values: CDR1 SGHTA, CDR2 FQGNSA. The CDR3 is 12 residues long. V lost 5 bases to trimming and J lost 6 bases, with 11 bases between them.

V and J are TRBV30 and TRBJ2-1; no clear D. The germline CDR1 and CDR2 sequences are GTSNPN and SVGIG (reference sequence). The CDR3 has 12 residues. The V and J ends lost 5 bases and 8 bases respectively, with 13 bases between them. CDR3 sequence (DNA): TGTGCCTGGGACCTCGGCGGTTATGAGCAGTTCTTC. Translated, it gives CAWDLGGYEQFF. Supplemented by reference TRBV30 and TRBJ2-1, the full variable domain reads SQTIHQWPATLVQPVGSPLSLECTVEGTSNPNLYWYRQAAGRGLQLLFYSVGIGQISSEVPQNLSASRPQDRQFILSSKKLLLSDSGFYLCAWDLGGYEQFFGPGTRLTVL.

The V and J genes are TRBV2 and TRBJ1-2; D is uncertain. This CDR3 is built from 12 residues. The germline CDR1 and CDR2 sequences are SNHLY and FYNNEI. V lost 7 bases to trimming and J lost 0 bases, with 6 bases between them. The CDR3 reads CASKPTNYGYTF. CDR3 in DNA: TGTGCCAGCAAACCAACTAACTATGGCTACACCTTC.

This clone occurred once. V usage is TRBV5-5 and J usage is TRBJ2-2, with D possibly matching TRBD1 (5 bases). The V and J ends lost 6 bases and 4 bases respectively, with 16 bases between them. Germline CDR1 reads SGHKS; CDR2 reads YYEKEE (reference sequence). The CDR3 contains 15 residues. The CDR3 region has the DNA TGTGCCAGCACCTTTCGATCAGGGTTCACCGGGGAGCTGTTTTTT. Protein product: CASTFRSGFTGELFF.

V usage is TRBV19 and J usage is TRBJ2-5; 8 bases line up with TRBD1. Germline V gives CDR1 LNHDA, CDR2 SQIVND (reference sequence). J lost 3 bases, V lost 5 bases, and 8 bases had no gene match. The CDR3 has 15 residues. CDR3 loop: CASSVIRTGKETQYF. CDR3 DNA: TGTGCCAGTAGTGTAATTCGGACAGGGAAAGAGACCCAGTACTTC. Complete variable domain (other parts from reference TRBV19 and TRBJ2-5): DGGITQSPKYLFRKEGQNVTLSCEQNLNHDAMYWYRQDPGQGLRLIYYSQIVNDFQKGDIAEGYSVSREKKESFPLTVTSAQKNPTAFYLCASSVIRTGKETQYFGPGTRLLVL.

DNA of the CDR3: TGTGCCAGCACCCGGGACAGGAATCAGCCCCAGCATTTT. The encoded protein is CASTRDRNQPQHF. The chain uses TRBV2 and TRBJ1-5; 8 bases fit TRBD1. This CDR3 has 13 residues. V shed 7 bases, J shed 4 bases, and the junction held 3 bases outside the gene matches. The V gene's germline CDR1 is SNHLY and CDR2 FYNNEI.